The entry that follows covers one T cell receptor (beta chain) sequence. The antigen is not known. This CDR3 contains 17 residues. The V gene's germline CDR1 is SGHVS and CDR2 FQNEAQ. PCR used 60 Vbeta primers and 13 Jbeta primers. Here immunoSEQ multiplex PCR was the method, and the copy in TCRdb shows in-frame clones only, minus some. The sample lists 50,000 to 55,000 clones, 55% to 65% seen once, with roughly 12% in the top ten. This entry belongs to a study of cytomegalovirus exposure and HLA in healthy donors. Findings and caveats of the study: Association with HLA alleles at 0.05 false discovery rate was found for roughly 17,000 TCR beta sequences in a later analysis. The authors considered a cluster of highly shared sequence variants likely to be a sequencing artifact. In a later analysis, TCR association rates varied by HLA locus: DRB1 most, HLA-C fewest. The listing of 150 to 200 TCR beta chains classed them as cytomegalovirus-associated.

The sample consisted of PBMCs. The source of this sequence is a human donor in good health. The chain couples TRBV7-8 to TRBJ2-5; 8 nucleotides align to TRBD2. The J call may be mistaken, given a closer DNA end match to TRBJ2-7. As DNA, the CDR3 is TGTGCCAGCAGTTTTTACCGGGACGGGAGGGCTCACTACGAGCAGTACTTC. Protein product: CASSFYRDGRAHYEQYF.